A selection of T cell receptor beta chains follows, all from one sample in a study of blood T cell repertoires in COVID-19. Produced via immunoSEQ multiplex PCR; TCRdb's table is partial and in-frame only. The sample records tens of thousands of clones, approximately 83% being singletons. Sequencing input: peripheral blood. These receptors were taken from a woman at least 80 years old with acute or convalescent COVID-19. Both conserved end residues are part of each CDR3. The order of the fields is D gene, J gene, V gene, clone size, CDR3 DNA, CDR3 protein. The D gene is left open where the match is weak. Size values are once, few and many counts, or a class for expanded clones, and some rows have none.

D gene: TRBD2; J gene: TRBJ2-7; V gene: TRBV4-1; clone size: NA; CDR3 DNA: TGCGCCAGCAGCCAAGGGTCGGGAGGATCCTACGAGCAGTACTTC; CDR3 protein: CASSQGSGGSYEQYF
D gene: NA; J gene: TRBJ1-2; V gene: TRBV5-5; clone size: once; CDR3 DNA: TGTGCCAGCAGCTTGGAGGTCGGCGCAGGCCGCTATGGCTACACCTTC; CDR3 protein: CASSLEVGAGRYGYTF
D gene: TRBD1; J gene: TRBJ1-4; V gene: TRBV28; clone size: NA; CDR3 DNA: TGTGCCAGCAGCCCGGACAGGGAGGGAGCTAATGAAAAACTGTTTTTT; CDR3 protein: CASSPDREGANEKLFF
D gene: NA; J gene: TRBJ2-2; V gene: TRBV2; clone size: NA; CDR3 DNA: TGTGCCAGCAGCTCTTACACCGGGGAGCTGTTTTTT; CDR3 protein: CASSSYTGELFF
D gene: NA; J gene: TRBJ1-4; V gene: TRBV28; clone size: NA; CDR3 DNA: TGTGCCAGCAGCCTACGGGGAGAAAAACTGTTTTTT; CDR3 protein: CASSLRGEKLFF
D gene: NA; J gene: TRBJ1-3; V gene: TRBV28; clone size: NA; CDR3 DNA: TGTGCCAGCAGTTTAATGCAGGTCGGCTCAAGAGGAAACACCATATATTTT; CDR3 protein: CASSLMQVGSRGNTIYF
D gene: TRBD1; J gene: TRBJ2-7; V gene: TRBV4-2; clone size: once; CDR3 DNA: TGTGCCAGCAGCCAAGGGACAGGCCCCTACGAGCAGTACTTC; CDR3 protein: CASSQGTGPYEQYF
D gene: TRBD1; J gene: TRBJ2-5; V gene: TRBV4-2; clone size: NA; CDR3 DNA: TGTGCCAGCAGCCAAGATTGGGTGACAGGGCCAGAAGAGACCCAGTACTTC; CDR3 protein: CASSQDWVTGPEETQYF
D gene: NA; J gene: TRBJ2-1; V gene: TRBV18; clone size: NA; CDR3 DNA: TGTGCCAGCTCACCACCCTCCAGCAATGAGCAGTTCTTC; CDR3 protein: CASSPPSSNEQFF
D gene: TRBD1; J gene: TRBJ2-3; V gene: TRBV10-1; clone size: NA; CDR3 DNA: TGCGCCAGCAGTGATGGACAGGGTCTGAGGAGCACAGATACGCAGTATTTT; CDR3 protein: CASSDGQGLRSTDTQYF
D gene: TRBD2; J gene: TRBJ2-1; V gene: TRBV2; clone size: NA; CDR3 DNA: TGTGCCAGCACTTTGACTAGCGGGGCTTACAATGAGCAGTTCTTC; CDR3 protein: CASTLTSGAYNEQFF
D gene: NA; J gene: TRBJ2-7; V gene: TRBV21-1; clone size: NA; CDR3 DNA: TGTGCCAGCAGCAAGCGGACTAGCGCCAGCTCCTACGAGCAGTACTTC; CDR3 protein: CASSKRTSASSYEQYF
D gene: NA; J gene: TRBJ2-2; V gene: TRBV5-1; clone size: few; CDR3 DNA: TGCGCCAGCAGCTCGGACTTAGCCGGGGAGCTGTTTTTT; CDR3 protein: CASSSDLAGELFF
D gene: NA; J gene: TRBJ2-7; V gene: TRBV12-3/TRBV12-4; clone size: NA; CDR3 DNA: TGTGCCAGCAGTTTAGGGACATACGAGCAGTACTTC; CDR3 protein: CASSLGTYEQYF
D gene: NA; J gene: TRBJ1-5; V gene: TRBV10-3; clone size: NA; CDR3 DNA: TGTGCCATCAGTCCGACACCTAGCAATCAGCCCCAGCATTTT; CDR3 protein: CAISPTPSNQPQHF
D gene: TRBD1; J gene: TRBJ2-7; V gene: TRBV6-5; clone size: NA; CDR3 DNA: TGTGCCAGCACCATCATCAGGGGGAATGAGCAGTACTTC; CDR3 protein: CASTIIRGNEQYF
D gene: NA; J gene: TRBJ2-1; V gene: TRBV6-5; clone size: once; CDR3 DNA: TGTGCCAGCAGTAGCGGTCCCTACAATGAGCAGTTCTTC; CDR3 protein: CASSSGPYNEQFF